This is a list of T cell receptor beta chains from one sample in a study of T-cell memory formation after mild COVID-19. Each CDR3 protein is one row after TCRdb ran MiXCR on the 5' RACE reads. This table holds about 300,000 distinct CDR3 sequences, just under 20% found once. The sequencing input was PBMCs or a T cell subset sorted from them (not recorded which). Every receptor here comes from a man between 18 and 29 years old who had mild COVID-19 (a few samples of this study predate the infection). Cell type and time point are not known. CDR3s include the opening cysteine and the closing phenylalanine or tryptophan. Fields, in order: CDR3 length, clone size, D gene, J gene, V gene, CDR3 DNA, CDR3 protein. A D gene is named only where the DNA matches it firmly. Part of the rows lack a size; the others show once, few, many or a class for expanded clones.

CDR3 length: 15; clone size: few; D gene: TRBD1; J gene: TRBJ1-2; V gene: TRBV9; CDR3 DNA: TGTGCCAGCAGCAAGACAGGGGAAGTGAGCTATGGCTACACCTTC; CDR3 protein: CASSKTGEVSYGYTF
CDR3 length: 15; clone size: few; D gene: -; J gene: TRBJ1-6; V gene: TRBV12-3/TRBV12-4; CDR3 DNA: TGTGCCAGCAGTTTTTATAGCCGTTATAATTCACCCCTCCACTTT; CDR3 protein: CASSFYSRYNSPLHF
CDR3 length: 15; clone size: -; D gene: TRBD1; J gene: TRBJ2-1; V gene: TRBV6-4; CDR3 DNA: TGTGCCAGCAGTGATCCTCGGGACAGGGGCAATGAGCAGTTCTTC; CDR3 protein: CASSDPRDRGNEQFF
CDR3 length: 19; clone size: -; D gene: TRBD1; J gene: TRBJ2-1; V gene: TRBV3-1; CDR3 DNA: TGTGCCAGCAGCCCCGATCGGGACAGGGGAATCCTTCTTTACAATGAGCAGTTCTTC; CDR3 protein: CASSPDRDRGILLYNEQFF
CDR3 length: 16; clone size: few; D gene: TRBD1; J gene: TRBJ1-5; V gene: TRBV20-1; CDR3 DNA: TGCAGTGCTAGATGGCAGGGGGAAGTAGGCAATCAGCCCCAGCATTTT; CDR3 protein: CSARWQGEVGNQPQHF
CDR3 length: 13; clone size: -; D gene: -; J gene: TRBJ2-5; V gene: TRBV18; CDR3 DNA: TGTGCCAGCTCACGGGACTCGGCAGCGGCCCAGTACTTC; CDR3 protein: CASSRDSAAAQYF
CDR3 length: 15; clone size: -; D gene: -; J gene: TRBJ2-1; V gene: TRBV20-1; CDR3 DNA: TGCAGTGCGCGACCGGCGCCGAGCTCCTACAATGAGCAGTTCTTC; CDR3 protein: CSARPAPSSYNEQFF
CDR3 length: 12; clone size: many; D gene: -; J gene: TRBJ1-2; V gene: TRBV7-9; CDR3 DNA: TGTGCCAGCAGCTTAGACAGCTATGGCTACACCTTC; CDR3 protein: CASSLDSYGYTF
CDR3 length: 17; clone size: few; D gene: -; J gene: TRBJ2-1; V gene: TRBV7-9; CDR3 DNA: TGTGCCAGCAGCAGAGAGTTGGGACAAAAACCGTACAATGAGCAGTTCTTC; CDR3 protein: CASSRELGQKPYNEQFF
CDR3 length: 15; clone size: few; D gene: -; J gene: TRBJ1-4; V gene: TRBV5-1; CDR3 DNA: TGCGCCAGCAGCTTGGGGGCGGCTGAGGGTGAAAAACTGTTTTTT; CDR3 protein: CASSLGAAEGEKLFF
CDR3 length: 13; clone size: -; D gene: TRBD1; J gene: TRBJ2-5; V gene: TRBV20-1; CDR3 DNA: TGCAGTGCTATCCAGGGGGCGCGGGAGACCCAGTACTTC; CDR3 protein: CSAIQGARETQYF
CDR3 length: 15; clone size: -; D gene: -; J gene: TRBJ1-2; V gene: TRBV4-1; CDR3 DNA: TGCGCCAGCAGCCAACCGCCGCGGGCGAACTATGGCTACACCTTC; CDR3 protein: CASSQPPRANYGYTF
CDR3 length: 14; clone size: many; D gene: -; J gene: TRBJ1-1; V gene: TRBV7-2; CDR3 DNA: TGTGCCAGCAGCTTATATTGGTCAGACGCTGAAGCTTTCTTT; CDR3 protein: CASSLYWSDAEAFF
CDR3 length: 12; clone size: once; D gene: -; J gene: TRBJ1-2; V gene: TRBV7-2; CDR3 DNA: TGTGCCAGCAGCGGGGGGTTTGGTGGCTACACCTTC; CDR3 protein: CASSGGFGGYTF
CDR3 length: 19; clone size: -; D gene: -; J gene: TRBJ2-6; V gene: TRBV15; CDR3 DNA: TGTGCCACCAGCAGAGGACAAGGCTACGGCTCTCCTGGGGCCAACGTCCTGACTTTC; CDR3 protein: CATSRGQGYGSPGANVLTF
CDR3 length: 15; clone size: few; D gene: -; J gene: TRBJ2-1; V gene: TRBV7-9; CDR3 DNA: TGTGCCAGCAGCAACCGGGGCCACTCCTACAATGAGCAGTTCTTC; CDR3 protein: CASSNRGHSYNEQFF
CDR3 length: 12; clone size: -; D gene: -; J gene: TRBJ2-3; V gene: TRBV28; CDR3 DNA: TGTGCCAGCGAAGAGAACACAGATACGCAGTATTTT; CDR3 protein: CASEENTDTQYF
CDR3 length: 13; clone size: many; D gene: -; J gene: TRBJ2-1; V gene: TRBV7-9; CDR3 DNA: TGTGCCAGCAGCTTAGGCTCCTACAATGAGCAGTTCTTC; CDR3 protein: CASSLGSYNEQFF
CDR3 length: 14; clone size: few; D gene: -; J gene: TRBJ2-2; V gene: TRBV6-2/TRBV6-3; CDR3 DNA: TGTGCCAGCAGTTACCAGGGCGGCACCGGGGAGCTGTTTTTT; CDR3 protein: CASSYQGGTGELFF
CDR3 length: 15; clone size: -; D gene: -; J gene: TRBJ2-1; V gene: TRBV15; CDR3 DNA: TGTGCCACCAGCAGAGATCGGGCTCCCTTTAGTGAGCAGTTCTTC; CDR3 protein: CATSRDRAPFSEQFF
CDR3 length: 16; clone size: -; D gene: TRBD1; J gene: TRBJ2-2; V gene: TRBV20-1; CDR3 DNA: TGCAGTGCTAGAGTTGGGACAGGGGGCAACACCGGGGAGCTGTTTTTT; CDR3 protein: CSARVGTGGNTGELFF
CDR3 length: 17; clone size: once; D gene: TRBD2; J gene: TRBJ2-3; V gene: TRBV5-1; CDR3 DNA: TGCGCCAGCAGCCTTTATGGGCGGGGGGTCGGCACAGATACGCAGTATTTT; CDR3 protein: CASSLYGRGVGTDTQYF
CDR3 length: 13; clone size: -; D gene: -; J gene: TRBJ2-5; V gene: TRBV6-1; CDR3 DNA: TGTGCCAGCCAAACTCAGGCCCAAGAGACCCAGTACTTC; CDR3 protein: CASQTQAQETQYF
CDR3 length: 14; clone size: many; D gene: TRBD1; J gene: TRBJ2-3; V gene: TRBV2; CDR3 DNA: TGTGCCAGCAGTCGGGACAGGGGCACAGATACGCAGTATTTT; CDR3 protein: CASSRDRGTDTQYF
CDR3 length: 15; clone size: few; D gene: -; J gene: TRBJ2-2; V gene: TRBV7-2; CDR3 DNA: TGTGCCAGCAGCTTAGCCACCGCGAACACCGGGGAGCTGTTTTTT; CDR3 protein: CASSLATANTGELFF
CDR3 length: 14; clone size: few; D gene: -; J gene: TRBJ1-3; V gene: TRBV4-1; CDR3 DNA: TGCGCCAGCAGCGGAGCCCGCCTTGGAAACACCATATATTTT; CDR3 protein: CASSGARLGNTIYF
CDR3 length: 11; clone size: -; D gene: -; J gene: TRBJ2-5; V gene: TRBV4-2; CDR3 DNA: TGTGCCAGCAGCCATTTGGGACTCACCATTTTC; CDR3 protein: CASSHLGLTIF
CDR3 length: 16; clone size: -; D gene: -; J gene: TRBJ2-2; V gene: TRBV9; CDR3 DNA: TGTGCCAGCAGCCCTAGAGGGGGAGTGGGCACCGGGGAGCTGTTTTTT; CDR3 protein: CASSPRGGVGTGELFF
CDR3 length: 15; clone size: -; D gene: -; J gene: TRBJ2-5; V gene: TRBV5-1; CDR3 DNA: TGCGCCAGCAGCTTGTTGGGGACACGACAAGAGACCCAGTACTTC; CDR3 protein: CASSLLGTRQETQYF
CDR3 length: 16; clone size: once; D gene: TRBD2; J gene: TRBJ2-3; V gene: TRBV7-9; CDR3 DNA: TGTGCCAGCAGCTCCTCGGGGACTAGCGGGTGGGATACGCAGTATTTT; CDR3 protein: CASSSSGTSGWDTQYF
CDR3 length: 17; clone size: few; D gene: -; J gene: TRBJ2-1; V gene: TRBV7-2; CDR3 DNA: TGTGCCAGCAGCTTAGGCTCGCGGGGTTCCCCGAACAATGAGCAGTTCTTC; CDR3 protein: CASSLGSRGSPNNEQFF
CDR3 length: 14; clone size: few; D gene: TRBD2; J gene: TRBJ2-3; V gene: TRBV9; CDR3 DNA: TGTGCCAGCAGCGTAGGGACTAGCGGGGATACGCAGTATTTT; CDR3 protein: CASSVGTSGDTQYF
CDR3 length: 17; clone size: -; D gene: -; J gene: TRBJ1-1; V gene: TRBV5-1; CDR3 DNA: TGCGCCAGCAGCTCCAGCGGGGGGGGTATCTTGAACACTGAAGCTTTCTTT; CDR3 protein: CASSSSGGGILNTEAFF
CDR3 length: 18; clone size: few; D gene: -; J gene: TRBJ1-1; V gene: TRBV4-1; CDR3 DNA: TGCGCCAGCAGCCAAGCCATCGATCTATGGACGGCGAACACTGAAGCTTTCTTT; CDR3 protein: CASSQAIDLWTANTEAFF
CDR3 length: 16; clone size: few; D gene: -; J gene: TRBJ2-2; V gene: TRBV4-3; CDR3 DNA: TGCGCCAGCAGCCAAGATTGGCTCCGGATCACCGGGGAGCTGTTTTTT; CDR3 protein: CASSQDWLRITGELFF
CDR3 length: 17; clone size: -; D gene: -; J gene: TRBJ2-5; V gene: TRBV3-1; CDR3 DNA: TGTGCCAGCAGCCAAGACCTGCAGCAGGGGCCCCAAGAGACCCAGTACTTC; CDR3 protein: CASSQDLQQGPQETQYF
CDR3 length: 14; clone size: few; D gene: -; J gene: TRBJ2-7; V gene: TRBV7-6; CDR3 DNA: TGTGCCAGCAGCTTAAACCCGCAGGCCTACGAGCAGTACTTC; CDR3 protein: CASSLNPQAYEQYF
CDR3 length: 18; clone size: few; D gene: -; J gene: TRBJ2-1; V gene: TRBV7-9; CDR3 DNA: TGTGCCAGCAGCTTAGGGTTCATCGGGAGTAATACCTACAATGAGCAGTTCTTC; CDR3 protein: CASSLGFIGSNTYNEQFF
CDR3 length: 12; clone size: few; D gene: -; J gene: TRBJ1-1; V gene: TRBV4-2; CDR3 DNA: TGTGCCAGCAGCCAAGGGACGGCTGAAGCTTTCTTT; CDR3 protein: CASSQGTAEAFF
CDR3 length: 13; clone size: few; D gene: -; J gene: TRBJ1-1; V gene: TRBV4-1; CDR3 DNA: TGCGCCAGCAGCCAATCAGGGGTCACTGAAGCTTTCTTT; CDR3 protein: CASSQSGVTEAFF
CDR3 length: 13; clone size: -; D gene: -; J gene: TRBJ2-5; V gene: TRBV12-3/TRBV12-4; CDR3 DNA: TGTGCCAGCAGGCGGGACGGGCAAGAGACCCAGTACTTC; CDR3 protein: CASRRDGQETQYF
CDR3 length: 17; clone size: -; D gene: TRBD2; J gene: TRBJ2-1; V gene: TRBV5-1; CDR3 DNA: TGCGCCAGCAGCCCCCTGGGACTAGCGGGGGGACCAAATGAGCAGTTCTTC; CDR3 protein: CASSPLGLAGGPNEQFF
CDR3 length: 16; clone size: few; D gene: TRBD1; J gene: TRBJ1-2; V gene: TRBV28; CDR3 DNA: TGTGCCAGCAGTTTAATCGGTATCGGGACAGGCTATGGCTACACCTTC; CDR3 protein: CASSLIGIGTGYGYTF
CDR3 length: 14; clone size: many; D gene: -; J gene: TRBJ2-7; V gene: TRBV4-3; CDR3 DNA: TGCGCCAGCAGCCAAGCCGGGGGCTCCTACGAGCAGTACTTC; CDR3 protein: CASSQAGGSYEQYF
CDR3 length: 15; clone size: once; D gene: TRBD1; J gene: TRBJ1-5; V gene: TRBV28; CDR3 DNA: TGTGCCAGCAGCATACAGGGGTACGAGGTTCAGCCCCAGCATTTT; CDR3 protein: CASSIQGYEVQPQHF
CDR3 length: 17; clone size: few; D gene: -; J gene: TRBJ1-6; V gene: TRBV12-3/TRBV12-4; CDR3 DNA: TGTGCCAGCAGTTCGGGACGTCTGAGCTCCTATAATTCACCCCTCCACTTT; CDR3 protein: CASSSGRLSSYNSPLHF
CDR3 length: 13; clone size: many; D gene: -; J gene: TRBJ2-1; V gene: TRBV5-1; CDR3 DNA: TGCGCCAGCAGCTTGAGCGGGTACAATGAGCAGTTCTTC; CDR3 protein: CASSLSGYNEQFF
CDR3 length: 15; clone size: few; D gene: -; J gene: TRBJ2-2; V gene: TRBV5-4; CDR3 DNA: TGTGCCAGCAGCTTCCCAGGGTCGAACACCGGGGAGCTGTTTTTT; CDR3 protein: CASSFPGSNTGELFF
CDR3 length: 13; clone size: few; D gene: -; J gene: TRBJ1-2; V gene: TRBV21-1; CDR3 DNA: TGTGCCTCCCGCCGGACAGGGAGCTATGGCTACACCTTC; CDR3 protein: CASRRTGSYGYTF
CDR3 length: 13; clone size: -; D gene: -; J gene: TRBJ2-1; V gene: TRBV6-5; CDR3 DNA: TGTGCCAACGGGGGTCTAGAGTACAATGAGCAGTTCTTC; CDR3 protein: CANGGLEYNEQFF
CDR3 length: 14; clone size: -; D gene: -; J gene: TRBJ1-6; V gene: TRBV10-3; CDR3 DNA: TGTGCCATCCGTTTCGGGGCGATCGGGTCACCCCTCCACTTT; CDR3 protein: CAIRFGAIGSPLHF
CDR3 length: 13; clone size: few; D gene: -; J gene: TRBJ1-1; V gene: TRBV7-3; CDR3 DNA: TGTGCCAGCAGCTTAATTCCGGCCACTGAAGCTTTCTTT; CDR3 protein: CASSLIPATEAFF
CDR3 length: 14; clone size: -; D gene: TRBD1; J gene: TRBJ1-2; V gene: TRBV2; CDR3 DNA: TGTGCCAGCAGTCAGGACAGGGGACGGTATGGCTACACCTTC; CDR3 protein: CASSQDRGRYGYTF
CDR3 length: 12; clone size: -; D gene: -; J gene: TRBJ1-5; V gene: TRBV24-1; CDR3 DNA: TGTGCCACCAGTGATTTGGGCGCGGCCCAGCATTTT; CDR3 protein: CATSDLGAAQHF
CDR3 length: 15; clone size: few; D gene: -; J gene: TRBJ2-1; V gene: TRBV11-1; CDR3 DNA: TGTGCCAGCAGCCTGAAAGTGGCTCCCAACAATGAGCAGTTCTTC; CDR3 protein: CASSLKVAPNNEQFF
CDR3 length: 16; clone size: few; D gene: -; J gene: TRBJ2-1; V gene: TRBV7-6; CDR3 DNA: TGTGCCAGCAGCTTAGGTTGGGGGGCCGGCTACAATGAGCAGTTCTTC; CDR3 protein: CASSLGWGAGYNEQFF
CDR3 length: 14; clone size: few; D gene: -; J gene: TRBJ1-5; V gene: TRBV3-1; CDR3 DNA: TGTGCCAGCAGCCAAGAGGGAGGGCATCAGCCCCAGCATTTT; CDR3 protein: CASSQEGGHQPQHF
CDR3 length: 15; clone size: few; D gene: -; J gene: TRBJ1-1; V gene: TRBV11-2; CDR3 DNA: TGTGCCAGCAGCCACGGTGGGCGAGTGAACACTGAAGCTTTCTTT; CDR3 protein: CASSHGGRVNTEAFF
CDR3 length: 14; clone size: -; D gene: -; J gene: TRBJ1-1; V gene: TRBV9; CDR3 DNA: TGTGCCAGCAGCGTAACGGGGGCGGTCACTGAAGCTTTCTTT; CDR3 protein: CASSVTGAVTEAFF
CDR3 length: 12; clone size: -; D gene: -; J gene: TRBJ1-1; V gene: TRBV5-1; CDR3 DNA: TGCGCCAGCGGGTACGTGAACACTGAAGCTTTCTTT; CDR3 protein: CASGYVNTEAFF